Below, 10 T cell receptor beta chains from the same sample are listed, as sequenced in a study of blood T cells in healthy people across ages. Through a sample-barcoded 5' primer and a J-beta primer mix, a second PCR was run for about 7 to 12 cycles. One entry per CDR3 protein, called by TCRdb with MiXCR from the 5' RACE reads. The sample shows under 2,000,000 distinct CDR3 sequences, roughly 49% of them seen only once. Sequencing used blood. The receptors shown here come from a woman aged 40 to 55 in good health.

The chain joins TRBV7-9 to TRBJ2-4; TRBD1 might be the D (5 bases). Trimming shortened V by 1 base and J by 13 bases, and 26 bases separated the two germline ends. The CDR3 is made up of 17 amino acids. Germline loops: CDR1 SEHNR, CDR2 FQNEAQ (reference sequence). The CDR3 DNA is TGTGCCAGCAGCTTAGGTAACGCGGCAGGGCATCTCGAAGAGCAGTACTTC. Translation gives CASSLGNAAGHLEEQYF.

CDR3 protein: CATSDSKMGVNTEAFF. CDR3 nucleotides: TGTGCCACCAGTGATTCCAAGATGGGCGTGAACACTGAAGCTTTCTTT. J is TRBJ1-1 and V is TRBV24-1; no definite D call. Germline assignment: CDR1 KGHDR and CDR2 SFDVKD. Trimming stripped 2 bases from V and 0 bases from J, with 12 bases between. This CDR3 has 16 residues.

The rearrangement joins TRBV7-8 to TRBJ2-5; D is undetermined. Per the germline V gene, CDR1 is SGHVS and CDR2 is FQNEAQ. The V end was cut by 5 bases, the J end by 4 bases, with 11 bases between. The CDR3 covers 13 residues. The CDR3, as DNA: TGTGCCAGCAGCATAAAGTATATAGAGACCCAGTACTTC. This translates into CASSIKYIETQYF.

CDR3 amino acids: CSAREGGLFF. CDR3 DNA sequence: TGCAGTGCTAGGGAGGGAGGACTGTTTTTT. The V gene is TRBV20-1, the J gene TRBJ1-4; D is unclear. The CDR3 contains 10 residues. The ends were cut back, 3 bases at V and 13 bases at J, with 9 bases in the middle. Looked up from germline, CDR1 is DFQATT and CDR2 is SNEGSKA (reference sequence).

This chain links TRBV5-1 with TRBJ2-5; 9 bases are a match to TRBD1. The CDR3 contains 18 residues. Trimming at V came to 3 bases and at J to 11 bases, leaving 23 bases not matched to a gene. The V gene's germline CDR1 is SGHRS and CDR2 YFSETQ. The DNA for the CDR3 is TGCGCCAGCAGCTCGCACCTACAGGGGGCCGGCGCTAGAAGTGAGCAGTACTTC. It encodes CASSSHLQGAGARSEQYF.

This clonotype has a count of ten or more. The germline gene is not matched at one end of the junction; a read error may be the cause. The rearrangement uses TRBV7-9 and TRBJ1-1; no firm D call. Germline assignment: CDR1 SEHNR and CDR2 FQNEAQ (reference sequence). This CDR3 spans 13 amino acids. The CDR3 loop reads CASSLVAGTEAFF. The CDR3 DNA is TGTGCTAGCAGCTTAGTAGCTGGAACTGAAGCTTTCTTT.

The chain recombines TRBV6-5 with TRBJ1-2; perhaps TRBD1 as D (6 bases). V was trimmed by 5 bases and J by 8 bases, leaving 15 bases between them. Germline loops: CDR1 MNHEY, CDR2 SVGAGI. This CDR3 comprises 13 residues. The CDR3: CASSTGTRVGYTF. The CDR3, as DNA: TGTGCCAGCAGTACCGGGACAAGGGTGGGCTACACCTTC.

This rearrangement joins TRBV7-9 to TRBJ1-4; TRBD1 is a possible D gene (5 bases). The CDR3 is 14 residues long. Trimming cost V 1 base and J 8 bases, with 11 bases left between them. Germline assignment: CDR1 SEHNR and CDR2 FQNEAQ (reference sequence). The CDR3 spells CASSLDGGGEKLFF. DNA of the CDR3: TGTGCCAGCAGCTTAGACGGGGGAGGCGAAAAACTGTTTTTT.

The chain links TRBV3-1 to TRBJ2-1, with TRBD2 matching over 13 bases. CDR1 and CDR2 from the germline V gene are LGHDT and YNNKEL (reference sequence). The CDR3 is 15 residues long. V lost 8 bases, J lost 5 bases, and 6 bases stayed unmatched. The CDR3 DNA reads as TGTGCCAGCGGGACGGGACTAGCGGGGAACAATGAGCAGTTCTTC. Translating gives CASGTGLAGNNEQFF.

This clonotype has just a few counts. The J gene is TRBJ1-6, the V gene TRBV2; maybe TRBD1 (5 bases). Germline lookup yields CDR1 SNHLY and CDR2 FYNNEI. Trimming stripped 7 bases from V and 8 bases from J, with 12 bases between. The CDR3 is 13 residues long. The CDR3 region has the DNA TGTGCCAGCAACGGGGGGGAGTATTCACCCCTCCACTTT. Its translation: CASNGGEYSPLHF.